This TCR beta chain was recorded in a study of HIV-infected patients and healthy controls. Study-wide results and caveats: Untreated HIV+ repertoires had roughly threefold fewer distinct CDR3s and lower Shannon diversity than healthy controls.

cDNA was made from 500 ng RNA using alpha and beta constant primers. Alpha and beta chain libraries were made separately by chain-specific third strand synthesis with multiplexing indices. TCRdb re-derived calls from the 5' RACE reads in MiXCR, one entry per CDR3 protein. The sample lists some 13,000 distinct CDR3 sequences, about 11% occurring once. CDR3 length: 13 residues. The germline V gene encodes CDR1 MNHNS and CDR2 SASEGT. Trimming left V 7 bases short and J 2 bases short, with 11 bases between. All unsorted peripheral T cells were captured because whole blood was used without fractionation. At least ten counts were recorded for this clonotype. Its antigen is unknown.

The sample consisted of blood. This chain connects TRBV6-1 to TRBJ1-1; D might be TRBD1 (6 bases). The sequence derives from an adult in good health. CDR3 residues: CASTGQLNTEAFF. Here the CDR3 DNA reads TGTGCCAGCACCGGACAGTTAAACACTGAAGCTTTCTTT.